This T cell receptor beta chain was identified during a study of blood T cell repertoires in COVID-19. Background on the study: Donors in the United States, Italy and Spain gave samples during acute or convalescent COVID-19. Sources were T cells, B-cell-depleted T cells, or PBMCs; the material itself was cDNA or gDNA.

This clone showed up just a few times. Source study methods: By means of reference gene primer amplification, nucleated cell counts were estimated. Sequencing used immunoSEQ multiplex PCR; TCRdb keeps in-frame clones, though not all of them. V and J calls and clone size follow that table, whereas D and trimming were derived from the DNA. The profile shows 190,000 or so clones, around 87% of them singletons. Trimming removed 3 bases from V and 5 bases from J; junction bases left unmatched: 6. CDR1 is LNHNV and CDR2 is YYDKDF in the germline V gene (reference sequence). The CDR3 covers 15 residues. Sequencing was carried out using peripheral blood. This chain links TRBV15 with TRBJ1-5; 8 nucleotides line up with TRBD1. The sequence was collected from a man between 40 and 49 years old with active or convalescent COVID-19. The CDR3 is CATSRDRAAYQPQHF. CDR3 nucleotides: TGTGCCACCAGCAGGGACAGGGCCGCCTATCAGCCCCAGCATTTT.